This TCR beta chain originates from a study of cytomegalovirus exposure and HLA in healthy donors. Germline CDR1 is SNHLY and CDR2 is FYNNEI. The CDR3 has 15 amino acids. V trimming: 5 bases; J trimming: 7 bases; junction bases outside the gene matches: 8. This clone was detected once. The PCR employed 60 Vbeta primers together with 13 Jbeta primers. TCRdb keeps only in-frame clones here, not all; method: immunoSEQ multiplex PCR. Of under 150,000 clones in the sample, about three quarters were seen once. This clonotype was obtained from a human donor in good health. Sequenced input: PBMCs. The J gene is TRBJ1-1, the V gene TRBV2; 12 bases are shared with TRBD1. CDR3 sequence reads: CASSWDRGRTGEAFF. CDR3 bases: TGTGCCAGCAGTTGGGACAGGGGGCGTACGGGTGAAGCTTTCTTT. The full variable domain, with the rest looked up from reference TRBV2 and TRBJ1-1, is EPEVTQTPSHQVTQMGQEVILRCVPISNHLYFYWYRQILGQKVEFLVSFYNNEISEKSEIFDDQFSVERPDGSNFTLKIRSTKLEDSAMYFCASSWDRGRTGEAFFGQGTRLTVV.